The clone carrying this TCR beta chain was detected once. Its specificity is not known. The data originate from a study of blood T cells in healthy people across ages. Overall study findings and caveats: Researchers said unsorted PBMCs prevented a conclusive naive versus antigen-experienced comparison.

The CDR3 runs to 14 residues. Germline V lookup: CDR1 SQVTM, CDR2 ANQGSEA. With V trimmed by 5 bases and J by 4 bases, 9 bases remained unmatched. Primed by a sample-barcoded 5' primer and a J-beta primer mix, a second PCR proceeded for about 6 to 12 cycles. Each TCR beta cDNA got a 12-nucleotide random molecular identifier. TCRdb re-called the 5' RACE reads through MiXCR, storing one row per CDR3 protein. Counted here are some 670,000 distinct CDR3 sequences, 40% to 65% occurring once; the ten biggest clones make up 13%. The TCR sequence derives from a woman aged 80 or over in good health. The V call is TRBV29-1, the J call TRBJ2-5; 8 nucleotides line up with TRBD2. Sequenced sample: blood. The CDR3, as DNA: TGCAGCGTTCTCCCGGGAGGGCGGGGAGAGACCCAGTACTTC. This codes for CSVLPGGRGETQYF.